The source of this TCR beta chain is a study of T cell repertoires in cytomegalovirus infection. TCRdb used MiXCR to reprocess the reads, holding one entry per CDR3 protein. In the table there are about 890,000 distinct CDR3 sequences, roughly 30% of which are singletons. The sample holds many counts of this clonotype. Its antigen is unknown. Germline V CDR1 and CDR2: SGHTA, FQGNSA. V lost 4 bases and J lost 5, with 15 bases in between. CDR3 size: 15 residues. The rearrangement joins TRBV7-2 to TRBJ1-5; D might be TRBD1 (5 bases). This clonotype was obtained from a human donor in good health (CMV status not recorded). Some clones in this sample may be carry-over from other donors' samples. Specimen: cultured CD8+ T cells from PBMCs, collected from culture after CMV antigen stimulation. Here the CDR3 DNA reads TGTGCCAGCAGCTATTCAGGGAATAGAGATCAGCCCCAGCATTTT. Its protein product is CASSYSGNRDQPQHF.